This TCR beta chain was captured in a study of beta chain features in type 1 diabetes. Study as a whole: Healthy donors resembled patients in age, gender and cell yields. Overall study findings and caveats: VDJ junctions sequenced from type 1 diabetes patients showed fewer insertions and more deletions. The study found that naive, central memory and Treg TCRB repertoires appeared more similar in patients than in healthy donors.

This clone was seen more than once but under ten times. Its specificity is unknown. The junction had 7 bases not matched to a gene; V was cut back by 4 bases and J by 3 bases. The CDR3 loop spans 14 amino acids. Germline V gene sequence: CDR1 SGHRS, CDR2 YFSETQ. Each of the sorted populations had a purity greater than 95%. Since all of the isolated RNA was reverse transcribed, expressed TCRB transcripts were what got sequenced. Using immunoSEQ multiplex PCR, the repertoire was profiled, and TCRdb retains in-frame clones only, with some absent. Seen here are some 140,000 clones, about a tenth observed once, and the top ten hold approximately 0.68%.

The V call is TRBV5-1, the J call TRBJ2-7; 7 nucleotides align to TRBD2. The source material was central memory CD4+ T cells from blood. The TCR sequence derives from a man aged 18 to 29 in good health. CDR3 coding DNA: TGCGCCAGCAGCAATGAGCGGGGTAACTACGAGCAGTACTTC. The encoded protein is CASSNERGNYEQYF.